This passage covers 31 T cell receptor beta chains from one sample sequenced in a study of blood T cell repertoires in COVID-19. TCRdb keeps only in-frame clones here, not all; method: immunoSEQ multiplex PCR. The sample lists more than 250,000 clones; 65% to 90% were seen once. Sequencing input: PBMCs or T cells enriched from blood (not recorded which). These receptors were taken from a woman between 18 and 30 years old who had recovered from COVID-19.

V and J are TRBV5-5 and TRBJ2-2; 10 nucleotides match TRBD2. Germline CDR1 and CDR2: SGHKS and YYEKEE (reference sequence). This CDR3 has 15 residues. V trimming: 9 bases; J trimming: 6 bases; junction bases outside the gene matches: 11. CDR3: CATKAGGPGPGELFF. The DNA of the CDR3 is TGTGCCACCAAAGCGGGAGGGCCGGGCCCCGGGGAGCTGTTTTTT. The complete variable domain, with remaining parts taken from reference TRBV5-5 and TRBJ2-2, reads DAGVTQSPTHLIKTRGQQVTLRCSPISGHKSVSWYQQVLGQGPQFIFQYYEKEERGRGNFPDRFSARQFPNYSSELNVNALLLGDSALYLCATKAGGPGPGELFFGEGSRLTVL.

The V gene is TRBV18, the J gene TRBJ2-5; 13 nucleotides align to TRBD2. CDR3 length: 17 residues. Germline assignment: CDR1 KGHSH and CDR2 LQKENI. The V gene end was trimmed by 3 bases and the J gene end by 4 bases; junction bases not matched to a gene: 8. The chain's CDR3 is CASSPRTSGSGIETQYF. Here the CDR3 DNA reads TGTGCCAGCTCACCCCGGACTAGCGGGAGTGGGATAGAGACCCAGTACTTC.

The J gene is TRBJ2-3, the V gene TRBV11-2, with 10 bases identical to TRBD2. The CDR3 consists of 17 residues. V lost 2 bases, J lost 4 bases, and 9 bases stayed unmatched. Germline V gene lookup returns CDR1 SGHAT and CDR2 FQNNGV. The CDR3 is CASSLSLAGDWADTQYF. The CDR3 nucleotides read TGTGCCAGCAGCTTATCTCTAGCGGGAGATTGGGCAGATACGCAGTATTTT.

The chain has TRBV11-2 and TRBJ2-3; D is unresolved. This CDR3 is 16 amino acids long. CDR1 and CDR2 from the germline V gene are SGHAT and FQNNGV. The V gene lost 0 bases and the J gene lost 6 bases, with 16 bases spanning the gap. CDR3 sequence reads: CASSLDFNGWVDTQYF. In DNA, the CDR3 is TGTGCCAGCAGCTTAGATTTCAACGGGTGGGTGGATACGCAGTATTTT.

The V and J genes are TRBV3-1 (or the pseudogene TRBV3-2) and TRBJ1-1; 7 nucleotides align to TRBD1. V lost 4 bases, J lost 4 bases, and 6 bases stayed unmatched. Germline CDR1 is LGHDT and CDR2 is YNNKEL (reference sequence). The CDR3 extends over 14 amino acids. The DNA for the CDR3 is TGTGCCAGCAGCCTTTATCCAGGGGGCACTGAAGCTTTCTTT. It codes for CASSLYPGGTEAFF.

The chain employs TRBV5-1 and TRBJ1-1, with 10 bases identical to TRBD1. Germline V gene data show CDR1 as SGHRS and CDR2 as YFSETQ. The junction had 11 bases not matched to a gene; V was cut back by 3 bases and J by 3 bases. The CDR3 totals 17 residues. The CDR3 region has the DNA TGCGCCAGCAGCTCCATTGGACAGGGGGTTTCTGACACTGAAGCTTTCTTT. It is translated as CASSSIGQGVSDTEAFF.

The rearrangement joins TRBV6-5 to TRBJ1-4, with 7 positions matching TRBD1. J lost 1 base, V lost 4 bases, and 3 bases had no gene match. The CDR3 is 15 residues long. Per germline, CDR1 MNHEY and CDR2 SVGAGI. CDR3 protein: CASSSGGRTNEKLFF. The CDR3 nucleotides are TGTGCCAGCAGTTCAGGGGGGAGAACTAATGAAAAACTGTTTTTT.

This chain uses TRBV3-1 (or the pseudogene TRBV3-2) with TRBJ2-2; 9 nucleotides match TRBD2. CDR1 is LGHDT, CDR2 YNNKEL, per germline (reference sequence). The J segment lost 2 bases and the V segment lost 4 bases, leaving 11 bases of the junction unmatched. The CDR3 consists of 18 residues. The CDR3 loop reads CASSLERGVALNTGELFF. CDR3 DNA: TGTGCCAGCAGCCTCGAGCGGGGGGTCGCCCTCAACACCGGGGAGCTGTTTTTT.

The chain employs TRBV7-9 and TRBJ1-4, with D tentatively TRBD1 (5 bases). The CDR3 covers 13 residues. Per the germline V gene, CDR1 is SEHNR and CDR2 is FQNEAQ (reference sequence). Trimming shortened V by 5 bases and J by 5 bases, and 9 bases separated the two germline ends. Here the CDR3 DNA reads TGTGCCAGCAGCCTTCAGGGAAATGAAAAACTGTTTTTT. Translated, it gives CASSLQGNEKLFF.

The J gene is TRBJ1-4, the V gene TRBV25-1, with unresolved D. Trimming left V 1 base short and J 8 bases short, with 17 bases between. The CDR3 contains 16 residues. Germline CDR1 is MGHDK and CDR2 is SYGVNS. The CDR3 nucleotides are TGTGCCAGCAGTGAATGGATCGGCAGGTCCCAAGAAAAACTGTTTTTT. Translating gives CASSEWIGRSQEKLFF. Full variable domain (remainder filled in from reference TRBV25-1 and TRBJ1-4): EADIYQTPRYLVIGTGKKITLECSQTMGHDKMYWYQQDPGMELHLIHYSYGVNSTEKGDLSSESTVSRIRTEHFPLTLESARPSHTSQYLCASSEWIGRSQEKLFFGSGTQLSVL.

The V call is TRBV24-1, the J call TRBJ2-2, with 9 positions matching TRBD2. The J segment lost 6 bases and the V segment lost 1 base, leaving 5 bases of the junction unmatched. This CDR3 has 16 amino acids. Germline CDR1 reads KGHDR; CDR2 reads SFDVKD. This chain's CDR3 is CATSDFGTSNAGELFF. The CDR3 DNA reads as TGTGCCACCAGTGATTTCGGGACTAGCAACGCCGGGGAGCTGTTTTTT.

V gene TRBV6-5 combines with J gene TRBJ2-1; 8 bases align to TRBD2. V was clipped by 6 bases and J by 6 bases; unmatched bases: 7. Germline CDR1 reads MNHEY; CDR2 reads SVGAGI. CDR3 length equals 14 residues. CDR3 region: CASRAGLATNEQFF. Written as DNA, the CDR3 is TGTGCCAGCAGAGCCGGACTAGCTACCAATGAGCAGTTCTTC.

The chain links TRBV6-5 to TRBJ2-7; the match to TRBD1 covers 8 bases. V trimming: 2 bases; J trimming: 5 bases; junction bases outside the gene matches: 5. Germline V gene lookup returns CDR1 MNHEY and CDR2 SVGAGI. The CDR3 loop spans 14 amino acids. In nucleotides, the CDR3 is TGTGCCAGCAGTTACGGCAGGGGGCGAAACGAGCAGTACTTC. It yields the protein CASSYGRGRNEQYF.

The chain combines TRBV10-3 with TRBJ1-6, with 7 bases lining up with TRBD1. V gave up 3 bases and J gave up 7 bases; unmatched junction bases: 0. The CDR3 has 13 amino acids. CDR1 ENHRY and CDR2 SYGVKD come from the germline V gene. The CDR3: CAISEQGNSPLHF. CDR3 DNA: TGTGCCATCAGTGAACAGGGGAATTCACCCCTCCACTTT.

This clone was counted a few times. V gene TRBV18 combines with J gene TRBJ1-3, with TRBD1 matching 9 bases. Germline V gene sequence: CDR1 KGHSH, CDR2 LQKENI. The V and J ends lost 6 bases and 0 bases, in that order; junction bases with no gene match: 12. This CDR3 is 18 amino acids long. CDR3 in DNA: TGTGCCAGCTCGCCTGACAGGGGGAGATTGTACTCTGGAAACACCATATATTTT. This codes for CASSPDRGRLYSGNTIYF.

The genes are TRBV30 and TRBJ2-6; TRBD1 aligns across 11 bases. V trimming: 8 bases; J trimming: 2 bases; junction bases outside the gene matches: 11. This CDR3 contains 17 residues. Looked up from germline, CDR1 is GTSNPN and CDR2 is SVGIG (reference sequence). The CDR3 loop is CAGTAGTGGTGANVLTF. The DNA for the CDR3 is TGTGCCGGAACGGCCGGGACAGGGGGGACTGGGGCCAACGTCCTGACTTTC.

V usage is TRBV5-1 and J usage is TRBJ1-3; the D is unclear. Germline V gene data show CDR1 as SGHRS and CDR2 as YFSETQ. The V gene lost 1 base and the J gene lost 4 bases, with 9 bases spanning the gap. This CDR3 comprises 14 residues. The CDR3 here is CASSLYGGGNTIYF. The CDR3 nucleotides read TGCGCCAGCAGCTTGTACGGCGGAGGAAACACCATATATTTT.

A single count supports this clone. The rearrangement joins TRBV28 to TRBJ2-7; D perhaps matches TRBD2 (6 bases). The germline V gene encodes CDR1 MDHEN and CDR2 SYDVKM. This CDR3 has 16 amino acids. Trimming stripped 6 bases from V and 1 base from J, with 19 bases between. The CDR3 coding sequence is TGTGCCAGCAGCAAGAGCGTCCTAGCGAGGTCCTACGAGCAGTACTTC. It yields the protein CASSKSVLARSYEQYF.

The chain is built from TRBV12-5 and TRBJ1-6, with D unclear. Trimming pared 2 bases from V and 6 bases from J, leaving 5 bases between. CDR1 and CDR2 (germline): LGHNT, FRNRAP. The CDR3 is 13 amino acids. The CDR3 protein is CASGLTVNSPLHF. DNA for the CDR3: TGTGCTAGTGGTTTGACGGTTAATTCACCCCTCCACTTT.

V is TRBV6-5 and J is TRBJ1-3; D gene unclear. The CDR3 contains 14 residues. CDR1 is MNHEY and CDR2 is SVGAGI in the germline V gene. Trimming removed 6 bases at V and 0 bases at J, with 9 bases between. CDR3 coding DNA: TGTGCCAGCAGCGACGGGAGCTCTGGAAACACCATATATTTT. Residues: CASSDGSSGNTIYF.

The V gene is TRBV6-5, the J gene TRBJ1-4; D uncertain. This CDR3 contains 15 residues. The V end was cut by 4 bases, the J end by 7 bases, with 16 bases between. Germline CDR1 MNHEY, CDR2 SVGAGI. The CDR3 sequence: CASSLKATGIEKLFF. CDR3 bases: TGTGCCAGCAGTTTGAAGGCGACGGGGATTGAAAAACTGTTTTTT.

This clone was observed a single time. This rearrangement joins TRBV7-9 to TRBJ1-2, with 7 positions matching TRBD1. Germline V gene lookup returns CDR1 SEHNR and CDR2 FQNEAQ (reference sequence). The V gene end was trimmed by 6 bases and the J gene end by 10 bases; junction bases not matched to a gene: 8. The CDR3 sequence is 12 residues long. As DNA, the CDR3 is TGTGCCAGCAGTCCGGGACAGCTCTTCTACACCTTC. Translating gives CASSPGQLFYTF.

The chain recombines TRBV12-3 or TRBV12-4 with TRBJ1-2; D may be TRBD1 (5 bases). The CDR3 runs to 13 residues. V gave up 4 bases and J gave up 4 bases, with 10 bases separating them. In DNA, the CDR3 is TGTGCCAGCAGTTCCCAGGGAATCTATGGCTACACCTTC. Residues: CASSSQGIYGYTF.

The genes are TRBV15 and TRBJ1-1, with no clear D. Germline CDR1 and CDR2: LNHNV and YYDKDF (reference sequence). The CDR3 length is 16 residues. V was pared by 1 base and J by 1 base, with 13 bases between. Here the CDR3 reads CATSRGAGRQNTEAFF. CDR3 in DNA: TGTGCCACCAGCAGAGGGGCGGGCAGACAGAACACTGAAGCTTTCTTT.

The genes are TRBV24-1 and TRBJ1-3, with TRBD1 matching 7 bases. V was clipped by 5 bases and J by 1 base; unmatched bases: 10. Germline values: CDR1 KGHDR, CDR2 SFDVKD. The CDR3 length is 17 residues. CDR3 protein: CATSAPRTGLSGNTIYF. DNA of the CDR3: TGTGCCACCAGTGCCCCGAGGACAGGACTATCTGGAAACACCATATATTTT.

This chain joins TRBV6-1 and TRBJ1-5, with D possibly matching TRBD1 (6 bases). CDR3 length: 16 amino acids. Germline V gives CDR1 MNHNS, CDR2 SASEGT. The ends were cut back, 3 bases at V and 0 bases at J, with 12 bases in the middle. The CDR3 nucleotides read TGTGCCAGCAGTGACTTGGGACATTATAGCAATCAGCCCCAGCATTTT. Protein sequence: CASSDLGHYSNQPQHF.

The chain joins TRBV23-1 to TRBJ1-1; TRBD1 might be the D (6 bases). TRBV23-1 is annotated as an ORF whose role is uncertain. The CDR3 runs to 16 residues. Trimming removed 3 bases from V and 4 bases from J, with 18 bases in between. The CDR3 sequence: CASSHQGQQGTTEAFF. CDR3 DNA sequence: TGCGCCAGCAGTCATCAGGGGCAGCAGGGCACCACTGAAGCTTTCTTT.

The CDR3 region has the DNA TGTGCCACCAGCAGAGACGGGGGAACGAACTATGGCTACACCTTC. It yields the protein CATSRDGGTNYGYTF. This chain links TRBV15 with TRBJ1-2; D is perhaps TRBD1 (5 bases). CDR1 LNHNV and CDR2 YYDKDF come from the germline V gene (reference sequence). The CDR3 runs 15 residues. V lost 0 bases, J lost 2 bases, and 10 bases lay in between.

The gene calls are TRBV6-1 and TRBJ1-2; D not resolved. CDR3 size: 14 residues. V was trimmed by 2 bases and J by 3 bases, leaving 10 bases between them. CDR1 and CDR2 from the germline V gene are MNHNS and SASEGT. The CDR3 nucleotides read TGTGCCAGCAGTGAACCCTCGGGATACTATGGCTACACCTTC. Translated: CASSEPSGYYGYTF.

The V and J genes are TRBV3-1 (or the pseudogene TRBV3-2) and TRBJ2-3; D is unresolved. Germline V gene lookup returns CDR1 LGHDT and CDR2 YNNKEL (reference sequence). There are 13 residues in the CDR3. Trimming left V 7 bases short and J 4 bases short, with 12 bases between. In DNA form, the CDR3 reads TGTGCCAGCACCCCCCCCGGGTCAGATACGCAGTATTTT. Translation: CASTPPGSDTQYF.

In its sample, this clone was seen once. The chain employs TRBV6-5 and TRBJ2-3; 8 nucleotides match TRBD1. This CDR3 contains 16 residues. The V segment lost 2 bases and the J segment 0 bases; nucleotides outside the gene matches: 4. CDR1 and CDR2 from the germline V gene are MNHEY and SVGAGI. CDR3 sequence (DNA): TGTGCCAGCAGTTACGCGGGACAGGTTAGCACAGATACGCAGTATTTT. It translates to CASSYAGQVSTDTQYF.